This T cell receptor (beta chain) appears in the sequencing data of a study of blood T cell repertoires in COVID-19. Study overall: T cells, B-cell-depleted T cells, or PBMCs supplied cDNA or gDNA.

Per the study methods: Reference gene primer amplification gave estimated nucleated cell counts. The protocol was immunoSEQ multiplex PCR, while the TCRdb copy is restricted to in-frame clones and leaves out a portion. The V and J calls and clone size are taken from that table; D and trimming were inferred from the DNA. In the table there are hundreds of thousands of clones, roughly 87% of which are singletons. The sequencing input was PBMCs or T cells enriched from blood (not recorded which). The sequence came from a woman in her twenties or thirties who had recovered from COVID-19.

CDR3 amino acids: CASSYTNRAPFPEQYF. In DNA, the CDR3 is TGTGCCAGCAGTTACACCAACAGGGCCCCCTTTCCCGAGCAGTACTTC. The rearrangement joins TRBV6-5 to TRBJ2-7; D possibly corresponds to TRBD1 (6 bases). CDR3 size: 16 residues. Germline V lookup: CDR1 MNHEY, CDR2 SVGAGI. Trimming took 2 bases from V and 6 from J, leaving 20 bases between them.